This is a list of T cell receptor beta chains from one sample in a study of T cell clones after liver transplantation. Here immunoSEQ multiplex PCR was the method, and the copy in TCRdb shows in-frame clones only, minus some. Among tens of thousands of clones listed, under 90% were seen once. This sample comprised CD4+ T cells from blood, obtained 12 months after liver transplant. Every receptor here comes from a human patient who received a liver transplant. The graft donor may have contributed some T cells. CDR3s include the opening cysteine and the closing phenylalanine or tryptophan. A D gene is named only where the DNA matches it firmly. The listing skips clone size in some rows; elsewhere it reads once, few, many or a size class.

j_gene	d_gene	abundance	v_gene	CDR3nt	CDR3aa
TRBJ2-7	TRBD1	NA	TRBV7-2	TGTGCCAGCAGCCTCGGGACAGGGGCCTACGAGCAGTACTTC	CASSLGTGAYEQYF
TRBJ1-1	TRBD1	NA	TRBV7-8	TGTGCCAGCAGCTCGCGCTTCGGGACAGGGGCTATAAACACTGAAGCTTTCTTT	CASSSRFGTGAINTEAFF
TRBJ2-7	NA	once	TRBV28	TGTGCCACCATCCCCCCCGCTCAGGCCCTCTACGAGCAGTACTTC	CATIPPAQALYEQYF
TRBJ1-5	NA	NA	TRBV2	TGTGCCAGCAGTCGGCAGGGAGCCGGCAATCAGCCCCAGCATTTT	CASSRQGAGNQPQHF
TRBJ2-1	NA	few	TRBV6-1	TGTGCCAGCAGGGGGACCGCGCGGCTGGTCTTC	CASRGTARLVF
TRBJ2-5	TRBD1	NA	TRBV7-9	TGTGCCAGCAGCCGACAGGGTGGCCAAGAGACCCAGTACTTC	CASSRQGGQETQYF
TRBJ2-6	NA	NA	TRBV28	TGTGCCAGCAGCCCTCCACGCCGACATACCCGCAGGGGAGGGGCCAACGTCCTGACTTTC	CASSPPRRHTRRGGANVLTF
TRBJ2-7	NA	NA	TRBV2	TGTGCCAGCAGTGCGCGGGAAACTTCCTACGAGCAGTACTTC	CASSARETSYEQYF
TRBJ1-1	NA	NA	TRBV7-2	TGTGCCAGCAGCTTAGTAACCAGGGCGGGCACTGAAGCTTTCTTT	CASSLVTRAGTEAFF
TRBJ1-4	NA	NA	TRBV28	TGTGCCAGCAGACCACGACCGGGGTGGACTAATGAAAAACTGTTTTTT	CASRPRPGWTNEKLFF
TRBJ1-1	NA	NA	TRBV5-4	TGTGCCAGCAGCGGGCCAGGGCGGGGCACTGAAGCTTTCTTT	CASSGPGRGTEAFF
TRBJ1-3	NA	NA	TRBV14	TGTGCCAGCAGCTGGACAGCCTCTGGAAACACCATATATTTT	CASSWTASGNTIYF
TRBJ1-2	NA	NA	TRBV30	TGTGCCTGGAGTCGGGACCGACCTTATGGCTACACCTTC	CAWSRDRPYGYTF
TRBJ2-7	NA	once	TRBV5-1	TGCGCCAGCAGCCCGCTTGAGGGGCAACAGTTCTCCTACGAGCAGTACTTC	CASSPLEGQQFSYEQYF
TRBJ1-1	NA	many	TRBV19	TGTGCCAGTAGGCCGCAGGGTTCAACGGGCACTGAAGCTTTCTTT	CASRPQGSTGTEAFF
TRBJ2-2	NA	NA	TRBV19	TGTGCCAGTAGTGTGTTAAGGGGCACCGGGGAGCTGTTTTTT	CASSVLRGTGELFF
TRBJ2-1	NA	NA	TRBV28	TGTGCCAGCAGGGGGGGACAGTACAATGAGCAGTTCTTC	CASRGGQYNEQFF
TRBJ2-7	NA	NA	TRBV12-5	TGTGCTAGTGGTTTGGGCCAGGGTAGGGAGCAGTACTTC	CASGLGQGREQYF
TRBJ1-1	TRBD1	NA	TRBV18	TGTGCCAGCTCACCCCGGACAGGAGCGGGAACTGAAGCTTTCTTT	CASSPRTGAGTEAFF
TRBJ1-4	NA	NA	TRBV28	TGTGCCAGCAGGATCCGGTCCCGGGGTGAAAAACTGTTTTTT	CASRIRSRGEKLFF
TRBJ2-7	NA	NA	TRBV29-1	TGCAGCGTTGAGGCGGCCCCACTAGGAGAGCAGTACTTC	CSVEAAPLGEQYF
TRBJ1-4	TRBD1	NA	TRBV7-2	TGTGCCAGCAGCTCCCAGGGGGGCAGGGGGAATGAAAAACTGTTTTTT	CASSSQGGRGNEKLFF
TRBJ2-7	NA	NA	TRBV27	TGTGCCAGCAGGTCCATACAGGCTTCCTACGAGCAGTACTTC	CASRSIQASYEQYF
TRBJ2-7	NA	NA	TRBV28	TGTGCCAGCAGCCAGGCCTACGAGCAGTACTTC	CASSQAYEQYF
TRBJ2-5	NA	NA	TRBV28	TGTGCCAGCAGTCCCTACCACCGATCGGAAGAGACCCAGTACTTC	CASSPYHRSEETQYF
TRBJ2-5	TRBD2	NA	TRBV30	TGTGCCGCCACCGGGACTAGCGGGGTGTTGGAGACCCAGTACTTC	CAATGTSGVLETQYF
TRBJ2-1	NA	NA	TRBV28	TGTGCCAGCAGTTTATGGCCTGGGAATGAGCAGTTCTTC	CASSLWPGNEQFF
TRBJ2-7	NA	NA	TRBV2	TGTGCCAGCAGTGACGGTTCGAGCTCCTACGAGCAGTACTTC	CASSDGSSSYEQYF
TRBJ2-1	TRBD2	NA	TRBV5-1	TGCGCCAGCAGCCCGACTAGCGGGAGACCCTACAATGAGCAGTTCTTC	CASSPTSGRPYNEQFF
TRBJ2-1	NA	NA	TRBV4-1	TGCGCCAGCAAGCCCGGGAAGGGTAACAATGAGCAGTTCTTC	CASKPGKGNNEQFF
TRBJ1-3	NA	once	TRBV2	TGTGCCAGCAGTGTGGGGAGCTCTGGAAACACCATATATTTT	CASSVGSSGNTIYF
TRBJ1-5	TRBD1	NA	TRBV15	TGTGCCACCAGCAGAGGGACAGGGGGCGCCTCAAATCAGCCCCAGCATTTT	CATSRGTGGASNQPQHF
TRBJ1-3	NA	NA	TRBV7-6	TGTGCCAGCAGCTTAGCTGGCTCTGGAAACACCATATATTTT	CASSLAGSGNTIYF
TRBJ2-1	NA	NA	TRBV7-3	TGTGCCAGCAGCGAGGGACTGTACAATGAGCAGTTCTTC	CASSEGLYNEQFF
TRBJ1-5	NA	NA	TRBV4-3	TGCGCCAGCAGCCAAGAGACGGGGAATAGCAATCAGCCCCAGCATTTT	CASSQETGNSNQPQHF
TRBJ1-3	TRBD1	NA	TRBV30	TGTGCCTGGAGCCGGGGACAGACAAACACCATATATTTT	CAWSRGQTNTIYF
TRBJ1-2	NA	NA	TRBV6-5	TGTGCCAGCAGTCAACTCAAAGCCGGGCTTTATGGCTACACCTTC	CASSQLKAGLYGYTF
TRBJ2-2	TRBD2	once	TRBV7-2	TGTGCCAGCAGCTTATATCGAGCGGGAAACACCGGGGAGCTGTTTTTT	CASSLYRAGNTGELFF
TRBJ1-4	NA	NA	TRBV5-5	TGTGCCAGCAGCCCGGGACATGCAACTAATGAAAAACTGTTTTTT	CASSPGHATNEKLFF